The next 9 T cell receptor beta chains were all read from a single sample in a study of shared clonotypes between healthy human individuals. Profiling relied on immunoSEQ multiplex PCR, and the TCRdb table lists in-frame clones only, not all of them. Of millions of clones listed, over 85% were seen once; the top ten hold about 0.13%. Sequencing was performed on naive CD4+ T cells sorted from blood. Subset defined: CD45RA+ positively selected. Receptor source: a man aged 18 to 30 in good health.

The V and J genes are TRBV5-1 and TRBJ2-7, with a possible D match to TRBD1 (5 bases). CDR1 and CDR2 (germline): SGHRS, YFSETQ. Trimming removed 2 bases from V and 0 bases from J, with 15 bases in between. The CDR3 has 16 amino acids. In DNA, the CDR3 is TGCGCCAGCAGCTTATCCGGCGCAGGGTCCTCCTACGAGCAGTACTTC. It yields the protein CASSLSGAGSSYEQYF.

This clone was found once. V usage is TRBV6-5 and J usage is TRBJ2-3; 7 bases line up with TRBD1. The CDR3 extends over 12 amino acids. The V segment lost 5 bases and the J segment 11 bases; nucleotides outside the gene matches: 7. Per the germline V gene, CDR1 is MNHEY and CDR2 is SVGAGI. In DNA form, the CDR3 reads TGTGCCAGCAGTACTCGACAGGGTTGGCAGTATTTT. Translation gives CASSTRQGWQYF.

The rearrangement joins TRBV5-4 to TRBJ2-3; no definite D call. This CDR3 contains 13 residues. V lost 3 bases and J lost 3, with 8 bases in between. The germline gives CDR1 SGHNT, CDR2 YYREEE (reference sequence). The CDR3 sequence is CASSSLATDTQYF. Written as DNA, the CDR3 is TGTGCCAGCAGCTCACTGGCGACAGATACGCAGTATTTT.

V usage is TRBV4-3 and J usage is TRBJ2-1; D remains ambiguous. The germline CDR1 and CDR2 sequences are LGHNA and YSLEER. The CDR3 covers 14 residues. With 1 base removed from V and 5 bases from J, the gap between germline ends came to 9 bases. CDR3 region: CASSQGLANNEQFF. DNA for the CDR3: TGCGCCAGCAGCCAAGGACTGGCCAACAATGAGCAGTTCTTC.

The chain links TRBV6-4 to TRBJ1-2; 12 bases fit TRBD1. After removal of 2 bases from V and 4 bases from J, the junction contained 8 bases not matched to a gene. The CDR3 spans 17 residues. The germline CDR1 and CDR2 sequences are MRHNA and SNTAGT. The CDR3 is CASSDLPGTGGPYGYTF. The CDR3 nucleotides read TGTGCCAGCAGTGACCTACCCGGGACAGGGGGCCCCTATGGCTACACCTTC.

The chain joins TRBV6-5 to TRBJ1-1; D remains ambiguous. The germline V gene encodes CDR1 MNHEY and CDR2 SVGAGI. The V end lost 4 bases, the J end lost 5 bases, and 11 bases lay between the germline ends. The CDR3 is 13 amino acids. CDR3 residues: CASSSNRLTEAFF. The CDR3 DNA sequence: TGTGCCAGCAGTTCCAACCGTTTGACTGAAGCTTTCTTT.

The V gene is TRBV4-2, the J gene TRBJ2-5, with 9 bases aligning to TRBD2. With 2 bases clipped from V and 1 base from J, the junction kept 8 bases outside the gene matches. CDR1 and CDR2 (germline): LGHNA, YNFKEQ. CDR3 size: 17 residues. The DNA of the CDR3 is TGTGCCAGCAGCCAAAGTTCAAAGGGACTAGCCCAAGAGACCCAGTACTTC. Protein sequence: CASSQSSKGLAQETQYF.

As regards this clone: At the DNA level, this CDR3 is encoded by other sequences in the same sample as well. CDR3 protein: CASSPILNTEAFF. CDR3 nucleotides: TGTGCCAGCTCACCTATCTTGAACACTGAAGCTTTCTTT. The chain employs TRBV18 and TRBJ1-1; D is unresolved. V lost 3 bases and J 0 bases, leaving 5 bases between the germline ends. This CDR3 is 13 amino acids long. CDR1 and CDR2 from the germline V gene are KGHSH and LQKENI.

This chain joins TRBV30 and TRBJ1-6; the match to TRBD1 covers 11 bases. The CDR3 totals 17 residues. Per germline, CDR1 GTSNPN and CDR2 SVGIG (reference sequence). The junction had 7 bases not matched to a gene; V was cut back by 2 bases and J by 4 bases. DNA of the CDR3: TGTGCCTGGAGTCCCGGGACAGGGGGATTTTATAATTCACCCCTCCACTTT. Translation gives CAWSPGTGGFYNSPLHF. The whole variable domain, filled in from reference TRBV30 and TRBJ1-6, reads SQTIHQWPATLVQPVGSPLSLECTVEGTSNPNLYWYRQAAGRGLQLLFYSVGIGQISSEVPQNLSASRPQDRQFILSSKKLLLSDSGFYLCAWSPGTGGFYNSPLHFGNGTRLTVT.